These T cell receptor beta chains were read from a single sample in a study of blood T cell repertoires in COVID-19. TCRdb's copy holds only in-frame clones and misses some; the assay was immunoSEQ multiplex PCR. The table lists over 150,000 clones, more than 80% of them singletons. The specimen was peripheral blood. The receptors here all came from a woman aged 80 or older with COVID-19, enrolled during active disease. Each CDR3 is given with its conserved first and last residue. Fields, in order: J gene, V gene, clone size, D gene, CDR3 DNA, CDR3 protein. The D gene is left open where the match is weak. Part of the rows lack a size; the others show once, few, many or a class for expanded clones.

J gene: TRBJ1-4
V gene: TRBV7-9
clone size: .
D gene: TRBD1
CDR3 DNA: TGTGCCAGCAGCCCAGGGGGAGATAATGAAAAACTGTTTTTT
CDR3 protein: CASSPGGDNEKLFF

J gene: TRBJ1-2
V gene: TRBV20-1
clone size: .
D gene: TRBD1
CDR3 DNA: TGCAGTGCTAGAAGTGACAGGGTGGTAACCTTC
CDR3 protein: CSARSDRVVTF

J gene: TRBJ1-2
V gene: TRBV12-3/TRBV12-4
clone size: .
D gene: .
CDR3 DNA: TGTGCCAGCAGAGACAGGTTTAACTATGGCTACACCTTC
CDR3 protein: CASRDRFNYGYTF

J gene: TRBJ2-7
V gene: TRBV27
clone size: .
D gene: TRBD1
CDR3 DNA: TGTGCCAGCAGTTTATTCAGGGGGCATCAGCACGAGCAGTACTTC
CDR3 protein: CASSLFRGHQHEQYF

J gene: TRBJ2-3
V gene: TRBV7-8
clone size: .
D gene: TRBD1
CDR3 DNA: TGTGCCAGCAGCTTAGTAACAGGGGGCGTGACAGATACGCAGTATTTT
CDR3 protein: CASSLVTGGVTDTQYF

J gene: TRBJ2-3
V gene: TRBV7-9
clone size: .
D gene: TRBD1
CDR3 DNA: TGTGCCAGCAGCCCACCAGGGACAGGGGGTTTTTCTGTAGATACGCAGTATTTT
CDR3 protein: CASSPPGTGGFSVDTQYF

J gene: TRBJ1-5
V gene: TRBV19
clone size: once
D gene: .
CDR3 DNA: TGTGCCAGTAGTATCGTAGAAACGTATAGCAATCAGCCCCAGCATTTT
CDR3 protein: CASSIVETYSNQPQHF

J gene: TRBJ1-1
V gene: TRBV7-8
clone size: .
D gene: TRBD1
CDR3 DNA: TGTGCCAGCAGCTTACTCCAGGGGGCAGGCACTGAAGCTTTCTTT
CDR3 protein: CASSLLQGAGTEAFF

J gene: TRBJ1-5
V gene: TRBV29-1
clone size: .
D gene: .
CDR3 DNA: TGCAGCGTCGGAATAGAAGGGGATCAGCCCCAGCATTTT
CDR3 protein: CSVGIEGDQPQHF

J gene: TRBJ2-4
V gene: TRBV7-2
clone size: .
D gene: TRBD2
CDR3 DNA: TGTGCCAGCAGCTTAAGACTAGCGGGTGCCAAAAACATTCAGTACTTC
CDR3 protein: CASSLRLAGAKNIQYF

J gene: TRBJ2-7
V gene: TRBV9
clone size: once
D gene: .
CDR3 DNA: TGTGCCAGCAGCGTCCCGAGCTCCTACGAGCAGTACTTC
CDR3 protein: CASSVPSSYEQYF

J gene: TRBJ1-5
V gene: TRBV4-3
clone size: .
D gene: TRBD1
CDR3 DNA: TGCGCCAGCAGCCAAGGGACAGGGCGGAATCAGCCCCAGCATTTT
CDR3 protein: CASSQGTGRNQPQHF

J gene: TRBJ2-5
V gene: TRBV5-1
clone size: .
D gene: TRBD1
CDR3 DNA: TGCGCCAGCAGCTGGGGACAGAGACAAGAGACCCAGTACTTC
CDR3 protein: CASSWGQRQETQYF

J gene: TRBJ1-2
V gene: TRBV6-1
clone size: .
D gene: .
CDR3 DNA: TGTGCCAGCAGTGAAGGGCTTTATGGCTACACCTTC
CDR3 protein: CASSEGLYGYTF

J gene: TRBJ2-1
V gene: TRBV5-1
clone size: .
D gene: TRBD1
CDR3 DNA: TGCGCCAGCAGCTTGTGGGGGACAGAGGGGCAGTTCTTC
CDR3 protein: CASSLWGTEGQFF

J gene: TRBJ1-5
V gene: TRBV7-9
clone size: .
D gene: TRBD1
CDR3 DNA: TGTGCCAGCAGCCCGGGGACAGGGTCCCAGCATTTT
CDR3 protein: CASSPGTGSQHF

J gene: TRBJ2-7
V gene: TRBV5-5
clone size: many
D gene: .
CDR3 DNA: TGTGCCAGCAGCCCCGAGGCCCCCCGGGGAGTGGGGGAGCAGTACTTC
CDR3 protein: CASSPEAPRGVGEQYF

J gene: TRBJ1-1
V gene: TRBV5-1
clone size: .
D gene: TRBD1
CDR3 DNA: TGCGCCAGCAGCTTCACGGCCCGGCAGGGGGGTGAAGCTTTCTTT
CDR3 protein: CASSFTARQGGEAFF

J gene: TRBJ1-1
V gene: TRBV19
clone size: .
D gene: TRBD1
CDR3 DNA: TGTGCCAGTAGTTTGCCCGGGACAGGAGAATCTGGAGCTTTCTTT
CDR3 protein: CASSLPGTGESGAFF

J gene: TRBJ1-1
V gene: TRBV6-5
clone size: .
D gene: TRBD1
CDR3 DNA: TGTGCCAGCAGTAGAGACAGGGGAACTAACACTGAAGCTTTCTTT
CDR3 protein: CASSRDRGTNTEAFF

J gene: TRBJ2-7
V gene: TRBV30
clone size: .
D gene: .
CDR3 DNA: TGTGCCTGGAACAGGTCTCCTACTCGTGAGCAGTACTTC
CDR3 protein: CAWNRSPTREQYF

J gene: TRBJ1-5
V gene: TRBV6-5
clone size: .
D gene: TRBD1
CDR3 DNA: TGTGCCAGCAGTAACGACAGGGACCAGCCCCAGCATTTT
CDR3 protein: CASSNDRDQPQHF

J gene: TRBJ2-1
V gene: TRBV7-9
clone size: .
D gene: .
CDR3 DNA: TGTGCCAGCAGCCCCCCGCTCGGGGGTGTTCATGAGCAGTTCTTC
CDR3 protein: CASSPPLGGVHEQFF

J gene: TRBJ2-3
V gene: TRBV27
clone size: .
D gene: TRBD1
CDR3 DNA: TGTGCCAGCAGTTCCGGGACAGGTTATACGCAGTATTTT
CDR3 protein: CASSSGTGYTQYF

J gene: TRBJ1-5
V gene: TRBV6-6
clone size: .
D gene: .
CDR3 DNA: TGTGCCAGCGGTACCATACAGGGACAGCCCCAGCATTTT
CDR3 protein: CASGTIQGQPQHF

J gene: TRBJ2-2
V gene: TRBV24-1
clone size: .
D gene: .
CDR3 DNA: TGTGCCACCCTGGGGGGGCTGACCGGGGAGCTGTTTTTT
CDR3 protein: CATLGGLTGELFF

J gene: TRBJ1-1
V gene: TRBV19
clone size: .
D gene: TRBD1
CDR3 DNA: TGTGCCACCCGACAGGGGAGTGGTGTCGCTGAAGCTTTCTTT
CDR3 protein: CATRQGSGVAEAFF

J gene: TRBJ1-6
V gene: TRBV21-1
clone size: .
D gene: .
CDR3 DNA: TGTGCCAGCAGCAAAGGGCGCCGGGACAGTAATTCACCCCTCCACTTT
CDR3 protein: CASSKGRRDSNSPLHF

J gene: TRBJ2-3
V gene: TRBV7-9
clone size: .
D gene: TRBD1
CDR3 DNA: TGTGCCAGCGCGGGTTTTTTAGGGACAGGGGGCGGAGATACGCAGTATTTT
CDR3 protein: CASAGFLGTGGGDTQYF

J gene: TRBJ2-3
V gene: TRBV19
clone size: .
D gene: TRBD2
CDR3 DNA: TGTGCCAGTAGTATACACGGGGGGACTAATATACCGGATACGCAGTATTTT
CDR3 protein: CASSIHGGTNIPDTQYF

J gene: TRBJ2-4
V gene: TRBV6-5
clone size: .
D gene: .
CDR3 DNA: TGTGCCAGCAGAAGGACACTCGGAGCCAAAAACATTCAGTACTTC
CDR3 protein: CASRRTLGAKNIQYF

J gene: TRBJ2-7
V gene: TRBV11-2
clone size: .
D gene: TRBD2
CDR3 DNA: TGTGCCAGCAGTCCCACGGTCTTAGCGGGAGTTCCCTACGAGCAGTACTTC
CDR3 protein: CASSPTVLAGVPYEQYF

J gene: TRBJ2-7
V gene: TRBV28
clone size: .
D gene: .
CDR3 DNA: TGTGCCAGCAGTTTGTCAGGGGAAGCCTACGAGCAGTACTTC
CDR3 protein: CASSLSGEAYEQYF

J gene: TRBJ2-5
V gene: TRBV29-1
clone size: .
D gene: TRBD1
CDR3 DNA: TGCAGCGTTGAAGCGACAGGGGAACCAAGGACGCAGTACTTC
CDR3 protein: CSVEATGEPRTQYF